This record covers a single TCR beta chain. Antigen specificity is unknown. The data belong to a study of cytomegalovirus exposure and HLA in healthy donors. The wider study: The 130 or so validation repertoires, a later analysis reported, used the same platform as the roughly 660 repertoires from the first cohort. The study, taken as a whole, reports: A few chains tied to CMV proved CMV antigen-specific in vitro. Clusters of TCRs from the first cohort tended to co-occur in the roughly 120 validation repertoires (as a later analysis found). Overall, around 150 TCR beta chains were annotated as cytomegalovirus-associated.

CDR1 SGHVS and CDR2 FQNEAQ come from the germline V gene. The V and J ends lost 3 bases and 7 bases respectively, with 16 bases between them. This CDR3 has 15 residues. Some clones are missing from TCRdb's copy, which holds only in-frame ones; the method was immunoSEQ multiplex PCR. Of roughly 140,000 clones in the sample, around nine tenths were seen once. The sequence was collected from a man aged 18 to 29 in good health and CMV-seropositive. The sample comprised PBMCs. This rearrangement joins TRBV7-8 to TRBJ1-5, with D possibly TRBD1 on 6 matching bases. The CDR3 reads CASSLQGTHEQPQHF. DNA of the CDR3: TGTGCCAGCAGCTTGCAGGGGACCCACGAACAGCCCCAGCATTTT. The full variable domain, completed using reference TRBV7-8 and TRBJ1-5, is GAGVSQSPRYKVAKRGQDVALRCDPISGHVSLFWYQQALGQGPEFLTYFQNEAQLDKSGLPSDRFFAERPEGSVSTLKIQRTQQEDSAVYLCASSLQGTHEQPQHFGDGTRLSIL.